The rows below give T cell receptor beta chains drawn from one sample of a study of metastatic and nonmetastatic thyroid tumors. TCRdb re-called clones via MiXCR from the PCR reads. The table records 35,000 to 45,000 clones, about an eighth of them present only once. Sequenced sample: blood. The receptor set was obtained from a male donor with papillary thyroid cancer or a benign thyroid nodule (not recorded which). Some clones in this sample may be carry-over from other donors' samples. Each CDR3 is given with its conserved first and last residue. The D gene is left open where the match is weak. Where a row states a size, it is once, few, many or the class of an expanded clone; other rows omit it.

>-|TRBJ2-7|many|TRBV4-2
CASSQDRTRSYEQYF
TGTGCCAGCAGCCAAGATAGAACTAGGAGCTACGAGCAGTACTTC
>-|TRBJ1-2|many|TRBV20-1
CSAREGRVLLFKTHGYTF
TGCAGTGCTAGGGAGGGGAGGGTTTTACTCTTCAAAACCCATGGCTACACCTTC
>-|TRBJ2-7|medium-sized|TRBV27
CASSLSVGQSSYEQYF
TGTGCCAGCAGTTTATCTGTTGGACAGAGCTCCTACGAGCAGTACTTC
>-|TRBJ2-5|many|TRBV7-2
CASSITSWETQYF
TGTGCCAGCAGCATAACCTCGTGGGAGACCCAGTACTTC
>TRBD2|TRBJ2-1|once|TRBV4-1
CASSQDQGLAGGWQFF
TGCGCCAGCAGCCAAGATCAGGGACTAGCGGGAGGGTGGCAGTTCTTC
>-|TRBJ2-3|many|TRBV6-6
CASSFQGIGATITDTQYF
TGTGCCAGCAGTTTTCAGGGTATAGGTGCTACTATCACAGATACGCAGTATTTT
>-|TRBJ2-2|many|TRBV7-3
CASSLRAGELFF
TGTGCCAGCAGCTTAAGAGCCGGGGAGCTGTTTTTT
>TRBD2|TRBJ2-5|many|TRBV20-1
CSAQSASGRGQETQYF
TGCAGTGCTCAATCCGCTAGCGGGAGGGGCCAAGAGACCCAGTACTTC
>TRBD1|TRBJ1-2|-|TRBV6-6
CASSYSRTGDDTF
TGTGCCAGCAGTTACTCTAGGACAGGGGATGACACCTTC
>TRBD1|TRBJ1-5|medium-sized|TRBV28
CASSPRQGWEPQHF
TGTGCCAGCAGTCCTCGACAGGGATGGGAGCCCCAGCATTTT
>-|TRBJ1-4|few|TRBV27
CANSQDKGHDEKLFF
TGTGCCAACAGTCAGGACAAGGGGCATGATGAAAAACTGTTTTTT
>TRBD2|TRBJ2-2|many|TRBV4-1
CASSQGLLARKRAGELFF
TGCGCCAGCAGCCAAGGGTTACTAGCGAGAAAAAGGGCCGGGGAGCTGTTTTTT
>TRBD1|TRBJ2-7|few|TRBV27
CATRDSSYEQYF
TGTGCCACTCGGGACAGCTCCTACGAGCAGTACTTC
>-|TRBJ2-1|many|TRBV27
CASSPQDQIYNEQFF
TGTGCCAGCAGTCCCCAGGACCAAATCTACAATGAGCAGTTCTTC
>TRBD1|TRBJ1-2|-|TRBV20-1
CSAMDRGSDYGYTF
TGCAGTGCCATGGACAGGGGATCGGACTATGGCTACACCTTC
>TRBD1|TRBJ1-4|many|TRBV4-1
CASSQDGGTGGEKLFF
TGCGCCAGCAGTCAAGATGGGGGGACAGGGGGTGAAAAACTGTTTTTT
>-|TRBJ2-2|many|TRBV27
CASSLEGGANTGELFF
TGTGCCAGCAGTTTGGAGGGTGGGGCGAACACCGGGGAGCTGTTTTTT
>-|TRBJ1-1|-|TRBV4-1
CASSQVPPADSMNTEAFF
TGCGCCAGCAGCCAAGTCCCACCCGCTGACAGCATGAACACTGAAGCTTTCTTT
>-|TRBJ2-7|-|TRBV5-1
CASSLYPDSYEQYF
TGCGCCAGCAGCTTGTATCCCGATTCCTACGAGCAGTACTTC
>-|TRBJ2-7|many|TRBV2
CASSGWREREQYF
TGTGCCAGCAGTGGGTGGAGGGAACGCGAGCAGTACTTC
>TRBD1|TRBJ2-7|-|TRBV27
CASKQGARVVHEQYF
TGTGCCAGCAAACAGGGGGCTCGTGTTGTCCACGAGCAGTACTTC
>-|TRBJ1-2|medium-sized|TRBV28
CASGGADGYTF
TGTGCCTCCGGGGGGGCTGATGGCTACACCTTC
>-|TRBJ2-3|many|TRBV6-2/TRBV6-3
CASSPSDRIRTDTQYF
TGTGCCAGCAGTCCTTCGGACAGAATTCGCACAGATACGCAGTATTTT
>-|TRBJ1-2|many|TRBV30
CAWSKGFNYGYTF
TGTGCCTGGAGTAAAGGGTTTAACTATGGCTACACCTTC
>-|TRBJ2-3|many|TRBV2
CASISGLDGDTQYF
TGTGCCAGCATCTCCGGACTGGACGGGGATACGCAGTATTTT
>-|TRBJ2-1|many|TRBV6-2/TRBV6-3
CASSHPRGEQFF
TGTGCCAGCAGCCACCCGCGGGGCGAGCAGTTCTTC
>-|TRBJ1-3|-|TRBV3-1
CASSQDGEGQGNTIYF
TGTGCCAGCAGCCAAGATGGAGAGGGCCAGGGAAACACCATATATTTT